These 15 T cell receptor beta chains were sequenced from one sample in a study of beta chain features in type 1 diabetes. Study conclusions and caveats: All four CD4+ subsets of Type 1 diabetes patients contained TCRB CDR3s that were moderately but significantly shorter.

Of the isolated RNA, all was reverse transcribed, and so the sequenced material was expressed TCRB transcripts. Sequencing used immunoSEQ multiplex PCR; TCRdb keeps in-frame clones, though not all of them. The sample holds approximately 16,000 clones, just over 70% seen once. No antigen has been assigned to these receptors. Sequencing was done on a sample of stem cell memory CD4+ T cells from blood. Receptors originate from a man aged 30 to 45 with type 1 diabetes.

This chain links TRBV5-1 with TRBJ1-1; no definite D call. Germline assignment: CDR1 SGHRS and CDR2 YFSETQ. This CDR3 has 15 amino acids. V lost 0 bases to trimming and J lost 0 bases, with 9 bases between them. The CDR3 sequence is CASSLDAGLNTEAFF. CDR3 nucleotide sequence: TGCGCCAGCAGCTTGGATGCGGGGTTGAACACTGAAGCTTTCTTT.

The J gene is TRBJ1-2, the V gene TRBV6-1; 8 positions match TRBD1. V shed 6 bases, J shed 4 bases, and the junction held 10 bases outside the gene matches. CDR1 is MNHNS and CDR2 is SASEGT in the germline V gene. The CDR3 has 15 residues. The CDR3 nucleotides are TGTGCCAGCAGGACGAACGGACAGGGCGGCTATGGCTACACCTTC. As protein: CASRTNGQGGYGYTF.

The chain combines TRBV5-8 with TRBJ1-5; D unclear. Germline CDR1 SGHTS, CDR2 YDEGEE. V was clipped by 4 bases and J by 12 bases, with 14 bases between them. The CDR3 contains 12 residues. For the CDR3, the DNA is TGTGCCAGCAGCGCCCACCGGTCCGTCCAGCATTTT. Protein sequence: CASSAHRSVQHF. Looking up the rest from reference TRBV5-8 and TRBJ1-5 gives the full variable domain: EAGVTQSPTHLIKTRGQQATLRCSPISGHTSVYWYQQALGLGLQFLLWYDEGEERNRGNFPPRFSGRQFPNYSSELNVNALELEDSALYLCASSAHRSVQHFGDGTRLSIL.

J is TRBJ2-3 and V is TRBV27, with 8 bases matching TRBD2. After removal of 5 bases from V and 6 bases from J, the junction contained 16 bases not matched to a gene. The CDR3 is made up of 17 amino acids. Germline CDR1 MNHEY, CDR2 SMNVEV (reference sequence). For the CDR3, the DNA is TGTGCCAGCAGTAAACCTGGGGCGGGGGGCTCGAAGGATACGCAGTATTTT. This codes for CASSKPGAGGSKDTQYF.

Written as DNA, the CDR3 is TGTGCCAGCAGCCATCAAAACACCGGGGAGCTGTTTTTT. This codes for CASSHQNTGELFF. The chain recombines TRBV5-4 with TRBJ2-2, with D uncertain. Trimming shortened V by 4 bases and J by 2 bases, and 6 bases separated the two germline ends. The CDR3 covers 13 residues. The germline gives CDR1 SGHNT, CDR2 YYREEE (reference sequence).

This clone showed up just a few times. This CDR3 is CAISGYLRGAGETQYF. CDR3 sequence (DNA): TGTGCCATCAGTGGTTATTTGCGGGGCGCGGGAGAGACCCAGTACTTC. This chain joins TRBV10-3 and TRBJ2-5; a possible D gene is TRBD2 (6 bases). The V end lost 4 bases, the J end lost 4 bases, and 19 bases lay between the germline ends. CDR1 is ENHRY and CDR2 is SYGVKD in the germline V gene. This CDR3 has 16 amino acids.

This CDR3 reads CASSLDAPGRGGGNTIYF. CDR3 nucleotides: TGTGCCAGCAGCTTAGATGCGCCGGGGCGCGGGGGTGGAAACACCATATATTTT. The chain couples TRBV11-2 to TRBJ1-3; a weak D match, TRBD1 (5 bases). Germline loops: CDR1 SGHAT, CDR2 FQNNGV. Trimming shortened V by 0 bases and J by 3 bases, and 18 bases separated the two germline ends. This CDR3 is built from 18 residues.

The chain couples TRBV7-2 to TRBJ1-2; TRBD1 is a possible D gene (6 bases). Germline V lookup: CDR1 SGHTA, CDR2 FQGNSA. This CDR3 has 13 amino acids. The V gene lost 5 bases and the J gene lost 4 bases, with 11 bases spanning the gap. The CDR3 here is CASSPGQSYGYTF. DNA of the CDR3: TGTGCCAGCAGCCCCGGACAGAGCTATGGCTACACCTTC. Full variable domain (missing parts from reference TRBV7-2 and TRBJ1-2): GAGVSQSPSNKVTEKGKDVELRCDPISGHTALYWYRQSLGQGLEFLIYFQGNSAPDKSGLPSDRFSAERTGGSVSTLTIQRTQQEDSAVYLCASSPGQSYGYTFGSGTRLTVV.

This clone was recorded only once. This rearrangement joins TRBV6-1 to TRBJ2-7, with a possible D match to TRBD1 (6 bases). The V and J ends lost 6 bases and 1 base respectively, with 16 bases between them. The CDR3 is 15 amino acids. Germline V gene lookup returns CDR1 MNHNS and CDR2 SASEGT. CDR3 nucleotides: TGTGCCAGCAGAAACACCGGGACACTTTCCTACGAGCAGTACTTC. Residues: CASRNTGTLSYEQYF.

The CDR3: CASSLDRSNQPQHF. CDR3 DNA sequence: TGTGCCAGCAGCTTGGACAGGAGCAATCAGCCCCAGCATTTT. The chain is built from TRBV11-2 and TRBJ1-5; 7 bases align to TRBD1. CDR1 SGHAT and CDR2 FQNNGV come from the germline V gene. V lost 3 bases to trimming and J lost 1 base; unmatched junction nucleotides: 0. The CDR3 loop spans 14 amino acids.

The genes are TRBV7-3 and TRBJ2-2; maybe TRBD2 (6 bases). In germline, CDR1 is SGHTA, CDR2 FQGTGA. Trimming took 3 bases from V and 6 from J, leaving 8 bases between them. This CDR3 is 13 amino acids long. The CDR3, as DNA: TGTGCCAGCAGCTTGGGGGGATCCGGGGAGCTGTTTTTT. Protein sequence: CASSLGGSGELFF. Variable domain in full (rest from reference TRBV7-3 and TRBJ2-2): GAGVSQTPSNKVTEKGKYVELRCDPISGHTALYWYRQSLGQGPEFLIYFQGTGAADDSGLPNDRFFAVRPEGSVSTLKIQRTERGDSAVYLCASSLGGSGELFFGEGSRLTVL.

In DNA, the CDR3 is TGTGCCAGTAGAGTGGAAGTTCGGGGTGGCACCGGGGAGCTGTTTTTT. Protein sequence: CASRVEVRGGTGELFF. The rearrangement links TRBV19 to TRBJ2-2; D might be TRBD2 (5 bases). This CDR3 comprises 16 residues. The germline gives CDR1 LNHDA, CDR2 SQIVND (reference sequence). Trimming removed 6 bases at V and 4 bases at J, with 18 bases between.

This chain uses TRBV9 with TRBJ2-2, with a tentative D call TRBD1 (6 bases). The CDR3 is 13 residues long. The ends were cut back, 2 bases at V and 9 bases at J, with 11 bases in the middle. CDR1 and CDR2 (germline): SGDLS, YYNGEE. The DNA of the CDR3 is TGTGCCAGCAGCGTCCAGGGGTCCAGGGAGCTGTTTTTT. It yields the protein CASSVQGSRELFF.

The sample holds a few counts of this clone. The genes are TRBV4-3 and TRBJ1-6, with a possible D match to TRBD1 (5 bases). Germline loops: CDR1 LGHNA, CDR2 YSLEER. This CDR3 has 14 residues. Trimming took 6 bases from V and 8 from J, leaving 14 bases between them. Here the CDR3 reads CASRAIIQDSPLHF. DNA of the CDR3: TGCGCCAGCAGAGCCATCATACAGGATTCACCCCTCCACTTT.

This chain uses TRBV29-1 with TRBJ1-1, with 9 bases identical to TRBD1. CDR1 and CDR2 from the germline V gene are SQVTM and ANQGSEA. The CDR3 is 13 amino acids. V was clipped by 5 bases and J by 4 bases; unmatched bases: 5. Written as DNA, the CDR3 is TGCAGCGTTACGACAGGGGGGTCCACTGAAGCTTTCTTT. Translated: CSVTTGGSTEAFF.